This T cell receptor (beta chain) was captured by sequencing in a study of beta chain features in type 1 diabetes. In the study overall: Researchers looked at roughly 110 million sorted cells across all samples. The study's findings and limits: Researchers reported that naive, central memory and Treg TCRB repertoires appeared more similar in patients than in healthy donors. Any role of HLA type in TCRB rearrangement remained unresolved here.

This clone was seen only a few times. Antigen specificity is unknown. The entirety of the isolated RNA underwent reverse transcription, so expressed TCRB transcripts were sequenced. Naive, central memory and regulatory T cell samples came to a mean of approximately 4 million reads. Sequencing used immunoSEQ multiplex PCR; TCRdb keeps in-frame clones, though not all of them. The table shows a few hundred thousand clones, with over 25% occurring only once. Trimming took off 4 bases at V and 0 bases at J, with 12 bases between the two ends. This CDR3 has 14 residues. CDR1 and CDR2 (germline): GTSNPN, SVGIG (reference sequence).

The clonotype was recovered from a young man in good health. This sequence joins TRBV30 and TRBJ1-1; no firm D call. The specimen sequenced was naive CD4+ T cells from blood. CDR3 bases: TGTGCCTGGACCAAACAGCATATGAACACTGAAGCTTTCTTT. This codes for CAWTKQHMNTEAFF.